This entry concerns a single TCR beta chain. Authors' data handling: Junction-only immunoSEQ data arrived without quality scores, meaning filtering differed. Method: immunoSEQ multiplex PCR; TCRdb's copy keeps in-frame clones and lacks some. The D gene and trimming were derived from the DNA, and the V and J assignments and clone size from that table. The sample shows 1.5 million to 2.5 million clones, about 95% of them seen only once. This CDR3 has 14 amino acids. V was clipped by 10 bases and J by 6 bases; unmatched bases: 12. Looked up from germline, CDR1 is KGHSH and CDR2 is LQKENI. The data originate from a study of shared clonotypes between healthy human individuals. CD45RO-negative CD8 cells positively selected for CCR7 made up the naive population, which excluded terminally differentiated effector memory CD45RA+ cells. Each donor was a Caucasian adult residing in Nashville, Tennessee.

The gene calls are TRBV18 and TRBJ2-1, with TRBD2 matching 7 bases. Sequenced input: naive CD8+ T cells sorted from blood. The TCR comes from a man aged 18 to 30 in good health. Here the CDR3 reads CATHPPLAPNEQFF. DNA of the CDR3: TGTGCCACCCACCCCCCACTAGCGCCCAATGAGCAGTTCTTC.